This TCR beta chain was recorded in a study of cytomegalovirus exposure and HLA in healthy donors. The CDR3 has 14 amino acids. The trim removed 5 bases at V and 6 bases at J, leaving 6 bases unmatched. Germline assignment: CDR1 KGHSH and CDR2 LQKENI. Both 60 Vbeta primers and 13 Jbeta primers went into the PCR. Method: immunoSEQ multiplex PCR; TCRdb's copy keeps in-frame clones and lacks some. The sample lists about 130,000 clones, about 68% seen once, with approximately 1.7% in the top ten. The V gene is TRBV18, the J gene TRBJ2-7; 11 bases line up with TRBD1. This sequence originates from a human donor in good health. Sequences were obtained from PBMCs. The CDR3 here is CASSYGTGGTEQYF. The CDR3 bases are TGTGCCAGCTCATACGGGACAGGGGGAACCGAGCAGTACTTC.